This TCR beta chain was documented in a study of blood T cells in healthy people across ages (dated by TCRdb to 2013 to 2016). About the study as a whole: Template switching captured roughly one uniquely barcoded TCR beta cDNA molecule per two T cells in model experiments. To track age-related changes in TCR beta repertoire diversity, the study relied on deep sequencing normalized with unique cDNA molecular identifiers. To avoid experimental bias, donors of different ages were spread randomly across the sequencing lanes. Two additional independent replicas of 1 million unique cDNA reads from the same blood draw were analyzed for two donors (one aged 18 to 29 and one aged 80 or older). The donors were divided into four age groups: young (average approximately 17 years), middle-aged (approximately 39), aged (about 60) and long-lived (around 80). Points the paper makes about the study in general: Donor CMV infection status was unknown, potentially confounding age-related changes in expanded clonotypes. Estimates of total diversity from one million sequenced T cells were regarded as lower bounds and underestimates. Compared with the aged group, the long-lived group had more naive CD4+ T cells, fewer expanded clones and increased TCR diversity, a pattern suggesting age selection. There was a strong correlation between observed TCR beta diversity and the percentage of naive T cells measured by flow cytometry. Conclusive comparison of naive and antigen-experienced compartments was prevented by the profiling of bulk unsorted PBMCs. As age increased, observed TCR beta diversity per million T cells dropped in a roughly linear way, and a significant reduction was already evident by age 40.

The CDR3 runs 15 residues from the cysteine to the phenylalanine. Of the read, only the CDR3 DNA is kept; its 45 bases are in frame from base 1. V lost 5 bases and J lost 1 base, and the count of bases not matched to a germline gene is 7. CDR1 and CDR2, per the germline V gene, are SGHRS and YFSETQ. The roughly 39 donors, aged about 6 to 90 years, were systemically healthy Caucasian individuals from Russia. Each donor gave ten milliliters of peripheral blood, collected into EDTA-treated Vacutainer tubes. Ficoll-Paque density-gradient centrifugation was used to isolate PBMCs, with at least 6.5 million obtained per sample. Trizol reagent was used to extract total RNA from the PBMCs, yielding at least 5.5 micrograms per sample. For every donor, flow cytometry on a PBMC aliquot measured the percentage of naive CD45RAhigh/CD27high T cells. Library preparation used 5' RACE. TCRdb names Illumina HiSeq 2500 as the instrument used. A second PCR of about 6 to 12 cycles was run with a J-beta primer mix and a sample-barcoded 5' primer. A unique molecular identifier was introduced onto each TCR beta cDNA molecule by a template-switch 5' adaptor carrying 12 random nucleotides. Each sample yielded at least 3 million CDR3-containing paired-end reads. First-strand cDNA was synthesized from all RNA with the Mint cDNA synthesis kit, primed by a TRBC-specific oligonucleotide. Following uracil-DNA glycosylase treatment, all cDNA underwent a first 18-cycle PCR with the universal primers M1SS and BC2_uni_R. Under the source paper's analysis protocol: Each sample was normalized by randomly selecting 1 million high-quality reads, each carrying a distinct molecular identifier. Reads with shared molecular identifiers were discarded instead of being binned into consensus sequences. CDR3 identification, clonotype clustering and error correction used MiTCR with a Q25 quality threshold and the strictest error-elimination algorithm. Lower-bound total TCR beta diversity was estimated with a nonparametric unseen species model using Euler transformation. TCRdb ran its own pipeline on the public reads, namely fastp trimming at Q25 and MiXCR clone calling, and kept in-frame beta chains. Here each entry gathers all rows of one CDR3 protein and keeps the most common genes and DNA. The V and J calls and clone size are TCRdb's, not the authors'. The sample table records 650,000 to 800,000 distinct CDR3 sequences; under 45% of these occur just once. Approximately 20% of the sample is in the top ten clones.

This clonotype was counted ten times or more. Its antigen remains undetermined. The input lacks base qualities; no much larger clone sits a single base away. The chain uses TRBV5-1 and TRBJ2-5; 8 bases in the middle match TRBD2. The source of this sequence is a man aged 60 to 75 in good health. Sequencing was carried out using blood. The bases are TGCGCCAGCAGGGAGAGCGGGGGCCCCCAAGAGACCCAGTACTTC. It specifies CASRESGGPQETQYF.